The rows below give T cell receptor beta chains drawn from one sample of a study of shared clonotypes between healthy human individuals. TCRdb's copy holds only in-frame clones and misses some; the assay was immunoSEQ multiplex PCR. The repertoire has some 1.4 million clones, roughly 96% of them found once; the top ten carry roughly 1.2%. The material sequenced was naive CD4+ T cells sorted from blood. These receptors were collected from a man aged 25 to 40 in good health. CDR3s include the opening cysteine and the closing phenylalanine or tryptophan. A D gene is named only where the DNA matches it firmly. Clone size is stated in some rows and not others, as once, few, many or a class when expanded.

cdr3_aa: CASSAGTRSYEQYF; cdr3_nt: TGTGCCAGCTCAGCCGGGACCCGGTCCTACGAGCAGTACTTC; j_call: TRBJ2-7; v_call: TRBV18; clone_size: -; d_call: -
cdr3_aa: CASSAPGRGEKLFF; cdr3_nt: TGTGCCAGCAGTGCACCCGGGAGAGGTGAAAAACTGTTTTTT; j_call: TRBJ1-4; v_call: TRBV28; clone_size: -; d_call: -
cdr3_aa: CASSSLLYNEQFF; cdr3_nt: TGTGCCAGCAGCTCCCTATTGTACAATGAGCAGTTCTTC; j_call: TRBJ2-1; v_call: TRBV7-8; clone_size: -; d_call: -
cdr3_aa: CASSLASGTYYEQYF; cdr3_nt: TGTGCCAGCAGCTTAGCCAGCGGGACATACTACGAGCAGTACTTC; j_call: TRBJ2-7; v_call: TRBV7-8; clone_size: -; d_call: -
cdr3_aa: CASSLSGANVLTF; cdr3_nt: TGTGCCAGCAGTCTCTCTGGGGCCAACGTCCTGACTTTC; j_call: TRBJ2-6; v_call: TRBV6-1; clone_size: once; d_call: -
cdr3_aa: CASSEYRAGGYTF; cdr3_nt: TGTGCCAGCAGTGAATACAGGGCAGGAGGCTACACCTTC; j_call: TRBJ1-2; v_call: TRBV6-1; clone_size: -; d_call: -
cdr3_aa: CAVGEGERAGNTIYF; cdr3_nt: TGTGCCGTGGGGGAGGGGGAGAGAGCTGGAAACACCATATATTTT; j_call: TRBJ1-3; v_call: TRBV10-3; clone_size: -; d_call: -
cdr3_aa: CASSSLAEKFYNEQFF; cdr3_nt: TGTGCCAGCAGCTCTTTAGCGGAGAAATTCTACAATGAGCAGTTCTTC; j_call: TRBJ2-1; v_call: TRBV11-2; clone_size: -; d_call: -
cdr3_aa: CASSAFSGTGEQFF; cdr3_nt: TGTGCCAGCAGTGCCTTTAGCGGGACGGGGGAGCAGTTCTTC; j_call: TRBJ2-1; v_call: TRBV7-3; clone_size: -; d_call: TRBD2
cdr3_aa: CASSLVGTGNAYTEAFF; cdr3_nt: TGTGCCAGCAGCCTAGTGGGGACAGGGAACGCTTACACTGAAGCTTTCTTT; j_call: TRBJ1-1; v_call: TRBV4-2; clone_size: -; d_call: TRBD1
cdr3_aa: CAGGPGGTSAAWEYF; cdr3_nt: TGTGCCGGGGGCCCCGGGGGGACTAGCGCGGCCTGGGAGTACTTC; j_call: TRBJ2-7; v_call: TRBV30; clone_size: -; d_call: TRBD2
cdr3_aa: CASSLTGTRGETQYF; cdr3_nt: TGCGCCAGCAGCTTAACCGGGACTAGGGGAGAGACCCAGTACTTC; j_call: TRBJ2-5; v_call: TRBV5-1; clone_size: -; d_call: TRBD2
cdr3_aa: CASSFPRDWSMDEQFF; cdr3_nt: TGCGCCAGCAGCTTCCCCCGGGACTGGTCCATGGATGAGCAGTTCTTC; j_call: TRBJ2-1; v_call: TRBV5-1; clone_size: -; d_call: -
cdr3_aa: CATLRQGTDTQYF; cdr3_nt: TGTGCCACCCTCAGACAGGGAACAGATACGCAGTATTTT; j_call: TRBJ2-3; v_call: TRBV2; clone_size: once; d_call: TRBD1
cdr3_aa: CASSLGGSTGELFF; cdr3_nt: TGTGCCAGCAGCTTGGGAGGGTCCACCGGGGAGCTGTTTTTT; j_call: TRBJ2-2; v_call: TRBV11-2; clone_size: -; d_call: TRBD2
cdr3_aa: CASSLDRGGDEQYF; cdr3_nt: TGTGCCAGCAGCTTAGATCGAGGAGGGGACGAGCAGTACTTC; j_call: TRBJ2-7; v_call: TRBV11-2; clone_size: few; d_call: -
cdr3_aa: CASSSTQGRESSYEQYF; cdr3_nt: TGTGCCAGCAGCTCTACCCAGGGGCGGGAGAGCTCCTACGAGCAGTACTTC; j_call: TRBJ2-7; v_call: TRBV11-2; clone_size: -; d_call: -
cdr3_aa: CASSEPREQFF; cdr3_nt: TGTGCCAGCAGTGAACCGCGTGAGCAGTTCTTC; j_call: TRBJ2-1; v_call: TRBV6-1; clone_size: -; d_call: -